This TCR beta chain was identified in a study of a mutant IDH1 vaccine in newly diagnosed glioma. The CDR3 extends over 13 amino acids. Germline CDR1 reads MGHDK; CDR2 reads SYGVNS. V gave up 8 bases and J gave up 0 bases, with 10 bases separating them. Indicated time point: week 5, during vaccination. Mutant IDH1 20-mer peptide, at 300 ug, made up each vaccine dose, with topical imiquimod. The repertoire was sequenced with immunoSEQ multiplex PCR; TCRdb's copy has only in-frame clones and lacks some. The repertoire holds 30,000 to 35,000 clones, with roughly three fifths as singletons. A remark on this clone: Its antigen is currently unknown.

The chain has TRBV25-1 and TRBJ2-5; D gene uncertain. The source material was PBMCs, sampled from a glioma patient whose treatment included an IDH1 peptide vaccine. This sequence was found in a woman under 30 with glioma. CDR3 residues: CASRLAHQETQYF. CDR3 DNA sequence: TGTGCCAGCCGCCTGGCGCACCAAGAGACCCAGTACTTC.